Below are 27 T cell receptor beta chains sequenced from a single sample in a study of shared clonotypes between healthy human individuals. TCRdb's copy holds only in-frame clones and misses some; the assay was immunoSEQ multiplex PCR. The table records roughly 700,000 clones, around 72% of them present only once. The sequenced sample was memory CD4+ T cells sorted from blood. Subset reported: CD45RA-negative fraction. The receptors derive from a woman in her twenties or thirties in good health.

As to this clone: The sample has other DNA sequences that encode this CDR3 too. The CDR3 reads CASSIEKGTDTQYF. In DNA form, the CDR3 reads TGTGCCAGTAGTATAGAAAAGGGTACAGATACGCAGTATTTT. The chain employs TRBV19 and TRBJ2-3; D call uncertain. The CDR3 extends over 14 amino acids. Germline V lookup: CDR1 LNHDA, CDR2 SQIVND (reference sequence). Trimming took 0 bases from V and 3 from J, leaving 7 bases between them.

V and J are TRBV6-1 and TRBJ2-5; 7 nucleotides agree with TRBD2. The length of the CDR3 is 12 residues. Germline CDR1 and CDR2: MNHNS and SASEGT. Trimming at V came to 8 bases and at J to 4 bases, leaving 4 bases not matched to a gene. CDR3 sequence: CASSRGTETQYF. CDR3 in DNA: TGTGCCAGCTCGCGGGGGACAGAGACCCAGTACTTC.

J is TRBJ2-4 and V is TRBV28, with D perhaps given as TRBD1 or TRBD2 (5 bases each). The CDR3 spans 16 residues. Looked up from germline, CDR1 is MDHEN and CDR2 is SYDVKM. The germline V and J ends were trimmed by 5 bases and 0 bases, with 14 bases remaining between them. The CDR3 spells CASSTWGGLAKNIQYF. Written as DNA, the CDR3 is TGTGCCAGCAGTACGTGGGGCGGGCTAGCCAAAAACATTCAGTACTTC.

The chain's CDR3 is CASSLGQGSSYEQYF. DNA of the CDR3: TGTGCCAGCAGCTTAGGACAGGGAAGCTCCTACGAGCAGTACTTC. The chain is built from TRBV11-3 and TRBJ2-7, with TRBD1 matching over 7 bases. V dropped 1 base and J dropped 0; count of bases not matched to a gene: 3. Germline V gene lookup returns CDR1 SGHNT and CDR2 YENEEA. The CDR3 runs 15 residues.

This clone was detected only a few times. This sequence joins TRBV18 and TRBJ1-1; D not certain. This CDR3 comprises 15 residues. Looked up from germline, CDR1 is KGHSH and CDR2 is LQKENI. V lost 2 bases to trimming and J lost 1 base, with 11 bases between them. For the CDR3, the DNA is TGTGCCAGCTCACCAAGTATCGGGGAGAACACTGAAGCTTTCTTT. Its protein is CASSPSIGENTEAFF.

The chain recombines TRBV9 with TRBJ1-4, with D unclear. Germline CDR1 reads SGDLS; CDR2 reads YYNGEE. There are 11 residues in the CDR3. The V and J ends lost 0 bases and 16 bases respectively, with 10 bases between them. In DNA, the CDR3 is TGTGCCAGCAGCGTAGATCCCAAAGAGTTTTTT. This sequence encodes CASSVDPKEFF.

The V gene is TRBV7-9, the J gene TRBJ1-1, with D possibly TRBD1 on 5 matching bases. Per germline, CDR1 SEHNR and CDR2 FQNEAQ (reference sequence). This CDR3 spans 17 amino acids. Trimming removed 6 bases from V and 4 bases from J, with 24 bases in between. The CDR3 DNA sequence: TGTGCCAGCAGAATTGGGGGAGACACTACCGCCGCCACTGAAGCTTTCTTT. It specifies CASRIGGDTTAATEAFF.

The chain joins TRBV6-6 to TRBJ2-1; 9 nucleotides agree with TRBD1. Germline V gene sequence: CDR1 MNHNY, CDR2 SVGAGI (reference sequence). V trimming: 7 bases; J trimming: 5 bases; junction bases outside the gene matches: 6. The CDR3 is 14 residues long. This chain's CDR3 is CASTFGTGNNEQFF. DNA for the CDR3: TGTGCCAGCACCTTCGGGACAGGGAACAATGAGCAGTTCTTC.

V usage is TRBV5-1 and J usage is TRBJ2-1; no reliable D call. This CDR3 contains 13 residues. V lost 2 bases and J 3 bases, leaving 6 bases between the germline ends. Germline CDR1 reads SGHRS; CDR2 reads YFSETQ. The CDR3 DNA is TGCGCCAGCAGCTTAACGGGCTACAATGAGCAGTTCTTC. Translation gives CASSLTGYNEQFF.

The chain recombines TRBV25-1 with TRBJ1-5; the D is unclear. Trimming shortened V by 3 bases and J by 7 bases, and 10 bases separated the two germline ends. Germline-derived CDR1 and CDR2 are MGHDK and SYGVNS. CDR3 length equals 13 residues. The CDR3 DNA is TGTGCCAGCAGTGAGATTGGGAACCAGCCCCAGCATTTT. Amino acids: CASSEIGNQPQHF.

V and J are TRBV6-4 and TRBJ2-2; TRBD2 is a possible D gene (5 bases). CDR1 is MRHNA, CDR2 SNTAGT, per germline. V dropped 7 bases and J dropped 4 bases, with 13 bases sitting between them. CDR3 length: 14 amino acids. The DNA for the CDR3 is TGTGCCAGCATGGGAGAGGCGGGCACCGGGGAGCTGTTTTTT. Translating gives CASMGEAGTGELFF.

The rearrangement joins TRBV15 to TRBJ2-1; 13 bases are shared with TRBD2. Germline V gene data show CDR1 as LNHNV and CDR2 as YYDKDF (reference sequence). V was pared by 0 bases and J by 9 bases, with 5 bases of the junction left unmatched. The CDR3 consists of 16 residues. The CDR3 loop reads CATSRDRLAGGTEQFF. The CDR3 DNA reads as TGTGCCACCAGCAGAGATAGACTAGCGGGAGGTACTGAGCAGTTCTTC.

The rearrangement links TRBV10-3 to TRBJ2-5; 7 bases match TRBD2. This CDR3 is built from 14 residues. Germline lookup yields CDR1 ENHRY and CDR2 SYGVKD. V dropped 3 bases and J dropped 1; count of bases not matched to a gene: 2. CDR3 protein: CAISDGTTQETQYF. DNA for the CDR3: TGTGCCATCAGTGACGGGACTACCCAAGAGACCCAGTACTTC.

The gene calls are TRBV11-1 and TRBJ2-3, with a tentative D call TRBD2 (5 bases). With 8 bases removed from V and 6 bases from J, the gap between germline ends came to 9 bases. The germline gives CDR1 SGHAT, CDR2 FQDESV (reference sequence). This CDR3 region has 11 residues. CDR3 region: CASGIADTQYF. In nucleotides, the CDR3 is TGTGCCAGCGGAATAGCGGATACGCAGTATTTT.

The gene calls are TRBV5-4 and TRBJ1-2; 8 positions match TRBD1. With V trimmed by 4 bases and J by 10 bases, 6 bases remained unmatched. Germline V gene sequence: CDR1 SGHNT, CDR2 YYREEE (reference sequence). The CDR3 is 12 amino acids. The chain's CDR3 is CASSLSTGDYTF. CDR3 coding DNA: TGTGCCAGCAGCCTATCGACAGGGGACTACACCTTC.

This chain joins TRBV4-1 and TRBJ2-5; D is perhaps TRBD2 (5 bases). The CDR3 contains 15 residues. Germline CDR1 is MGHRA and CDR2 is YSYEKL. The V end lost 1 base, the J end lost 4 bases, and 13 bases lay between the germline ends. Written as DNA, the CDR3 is TGCGCCAGCAGCCAAGTTCGCGGTAGCGCAGAGACCCAGTACTTC. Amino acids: CASSQVRGSAETQYF.

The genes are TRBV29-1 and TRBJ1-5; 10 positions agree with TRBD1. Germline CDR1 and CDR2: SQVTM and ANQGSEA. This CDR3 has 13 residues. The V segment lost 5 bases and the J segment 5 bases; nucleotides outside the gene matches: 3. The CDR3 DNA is TGCAGCGTTTCAGGGACAGGGGATCAGCCCCAGCATTTT. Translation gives CSVSGTGDQPQHF. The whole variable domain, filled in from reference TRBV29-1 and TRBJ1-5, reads SAVISQKPSRDICQRGTSLTIQCQVDSQVTMMFWYRQQPGQSLTLIATANQGSEATYESGFVIDKFPISRPNLTFSTLTVSNMSPEDSSIYLCSVSGTGDQPQHFGDGTRLSIL.

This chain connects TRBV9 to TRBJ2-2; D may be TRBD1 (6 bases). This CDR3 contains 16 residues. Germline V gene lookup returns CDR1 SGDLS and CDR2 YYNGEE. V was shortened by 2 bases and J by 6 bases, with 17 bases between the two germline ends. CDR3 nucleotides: TGTGCCAGCAGCGTCGAGGCCGGGACATTTTCCGGGGAGCTGTTTTTT. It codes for CASSVEAGTFSGELFF.

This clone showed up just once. The CDR3 sequence: CASSLLAAYNEQFF. In DNA, the CDR3 is TGTGCCAGCAGTTTACTAGCTGCCTACAATGAGCAGTTCTTC. V usage is TRBV27 and J usage is TRBJ2-1; weak D call: TRBD2 (5 bases). V gave up 2 bases and J gave up 2 bases, with 7 bases separating them. There are 14 residues in the CDR3. Germline V gene lookup returns CDR1 MNHEY and CDR2 SMNVEV (reference sequence).

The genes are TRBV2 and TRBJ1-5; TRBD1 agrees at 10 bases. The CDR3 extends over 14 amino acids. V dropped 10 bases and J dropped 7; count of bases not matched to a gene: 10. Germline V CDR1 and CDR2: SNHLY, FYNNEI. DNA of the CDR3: TGTGCCACTAACGACAGGGGGCTCGTGCAGCCCCAGCATTTT. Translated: CATNDRGLVQPQHF.

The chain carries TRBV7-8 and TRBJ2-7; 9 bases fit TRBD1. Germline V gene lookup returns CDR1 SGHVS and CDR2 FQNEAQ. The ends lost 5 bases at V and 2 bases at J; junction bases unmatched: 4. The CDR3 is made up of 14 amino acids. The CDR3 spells CASSVGQGTYEQYF. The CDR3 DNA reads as TGTGCCAGCAGCGTGGGACAGGGCACCTACGAGCAGTACTTC.

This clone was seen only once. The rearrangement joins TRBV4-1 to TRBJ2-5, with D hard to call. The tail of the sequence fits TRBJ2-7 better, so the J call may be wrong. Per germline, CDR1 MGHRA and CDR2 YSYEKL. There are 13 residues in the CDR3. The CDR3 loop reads CASSQGNTYEQYF. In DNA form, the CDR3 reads TGCGCCAGCAGCCAAGGGAACACCTACGAGCAGTACTTC.

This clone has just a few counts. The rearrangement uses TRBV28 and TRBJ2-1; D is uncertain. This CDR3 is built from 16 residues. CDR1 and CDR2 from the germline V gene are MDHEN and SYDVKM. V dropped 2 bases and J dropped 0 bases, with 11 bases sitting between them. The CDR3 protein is CASSLMSAGSYNEQFF. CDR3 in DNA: TGTGCCAGCAGTTTAATGTCAGCAGGCTCCTACAATGAGCAGTTCTTC.

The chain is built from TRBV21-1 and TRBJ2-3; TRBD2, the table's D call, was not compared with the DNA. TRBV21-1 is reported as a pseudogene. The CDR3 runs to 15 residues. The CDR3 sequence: CASSKTSGSTDTQYF. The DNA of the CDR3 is TGTGCCAGCAGCAAGACTAGCGGGAGCACAGATACGCAGTATTTT.

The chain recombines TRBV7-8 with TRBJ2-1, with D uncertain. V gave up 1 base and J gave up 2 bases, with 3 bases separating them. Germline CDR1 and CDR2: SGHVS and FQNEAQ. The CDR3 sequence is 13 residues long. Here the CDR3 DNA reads TGTGCCAGCAGCTTAGGGACCTACAATGAGCAGTTCTTC. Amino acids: CASSLGTYNEQFF.

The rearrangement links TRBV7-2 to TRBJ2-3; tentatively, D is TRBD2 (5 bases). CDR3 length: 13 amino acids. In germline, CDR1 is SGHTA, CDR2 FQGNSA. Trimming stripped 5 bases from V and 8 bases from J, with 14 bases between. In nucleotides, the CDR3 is TGTGCCAGCAGCCCTATACTAGGCGGTACGCAGTATTTT. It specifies CASSPILGGTQYF. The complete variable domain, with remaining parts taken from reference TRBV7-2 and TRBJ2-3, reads GAGVSQSPSNKVTEKGKDVELRCDPISGHTALYWYRQSLGQGLEFLIYFQGNSAPDKSGLPSDRFSAERTGGSVSTLTIQRTQQEDSAVYLCASSPILGGTQYFGPGTRLTVL.

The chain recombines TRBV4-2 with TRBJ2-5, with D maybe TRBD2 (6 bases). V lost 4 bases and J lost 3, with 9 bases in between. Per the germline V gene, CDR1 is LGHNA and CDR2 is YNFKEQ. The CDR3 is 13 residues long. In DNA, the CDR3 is TGTGCCAGCAGCCTAGCGGAGGAAGAGACCCAGTACTTC. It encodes CASSLAEEETQYF.